The 27 T cell receptor beta chains presented below share a single source sample, sequenced in a study of shared clonotypes between healthy human individuals. Libraries were prepared by immunoSEQ multiplex PCR; TCRdb keeps only in-frame clonotypes and omits some of them. Of nearly 2 million clones listed, around 96% are singletons. CD45RO-negative, CCR7-positively selected cells formed the naive CD8 fraction, excluding terminally differentiated effector memory CD45RA+ cells. The material sequenced was naive CD8+ T cells sorted from blood. The origin of the receptors is a man aged 18 to 35 in good health.

The rearrangement joins TRBV4-3 to TRBJ2-3, with 7 bases that match TRBD1. Germline assignment: CDR1 LGHNA and CDR2 YSLEER. The V and J ends lost 1 base and 5 bases, in that order; junction bases with no gene match: 9. CDR3 length equals 16 residues. Here the CDR3 DNA reads TGCGCCAGCAGCCAAGTCTTCGACAGGGACAGAGATACGCAGTATTTT. This translates into CASSQVFDRDRDTQYF.

Concerning this clone: The sample has other DNA sequences that encode this CDR3 too. This chain uses TRBV9 with TRBJ2-5, with 9 nucleotides matching TRBD1. J lost 5 bases, V lost 3 bases, and 5 bases had no gene match. The CDR3 totals 14 residues. Germline V gene lookup returns CDR1 SGDLS and CDR2 YYNGEE. CDR3 in amino acids: CASSAQGAWETQYF. DNA for the CDR3: TGTGCCAGCAGCGCACAGGGGGCCTGGGAGACCCAGTACTTC.

This clone was found a few times. CDR3 residues: CASGNRVDSPLHF. The CDR3 coding sequence is TGTGCCAGCGGTAACAGGGTCGATTCACCCCTCCACTTT. The V gene is TRBV6-6, the J gene TRBJ1-6, with a possible D match to TRBD1 (6 bases). Trimming left V 8 bases short and J 8 bases short, with 13 bases between. Germline values: CDR1 MNHNY, CDR2 SVGAGI (reference sequence). CDR3 length: 13 amino acids.

The chain links TRBV5-4 to TRBJ2-7; no clear D. V dropped 4 bases and J dropped 6 bases, with 11 bases sitting between them. This CDR3 contains 12 residues. The germline V gene has CDR1 SGHNT and CDR2 YYREEE (reference sequence). The CDR3 nucleotides are TGTGCCAGCAGCAACGGGCTGTCCGAGCAGTACTTC. The encoded protein is CASSNGLSEQYF. Full variable domain (outside the CDR3, taken from reference TRBV5-4 and TRBJ2-7): ETGVTQSPTHLIKTRGQQVTLRCSSQSGHNTVSWYQQALGQGPQFIFQYYREEENGRGNFPPRFSGLQFPNYSSELNVNALELDDSALYLCASSNGLSEQYFGPGTRLTVT.

J is TRBJ2-1 and V is TRBV28, with TRBD2 matching over 12 bases. Germline V lookup: CDR1 MDHEN, CDR2 SYDVKM. Unmatched junction bases numbered 8, after V lost 4 bases and J lost 7 bases. This CDR3 comprises 16 residues. CDR3 sequence (DNA): TGTGCCAGCAGTTCCCTAAGGACTAGCGGGATTAATGAGCAGTTCTTC. Its translation: CASSSLRTSGINEQFF.

The chain couples TRBV4-1 to TRBJ2-7; 8 bases are a match to TRBD2. Germline V gene sequence: CDR1 MGHRA, CDR2 YSYEKL. J was trimmed by 4 bases and V by 3 bases; bases with no gene match: 2. CDR3 length: 13 residues. CDR3 residues: CASSHAGGYEQYF. In DNA form, the CDR3 reads TGCGCCAGCAGCCACGCGGGAGGATACGAGCAGTACTTC.

The V and J genes are TRBV19 and TRBJ2-7, with 7 bases fitting TRBD1. Germline assignment: CDR1 LNHDA and CDR2 SQIVND (reference sequence). The CDR3 contains 14 residues. With 2 bases clipped from V and 3 bases from J, the junction kept 4 bases outside the gene matches. The CDR3 coding sequence is TGTGCCAGTAGTATAAACAGGGGCGGCTACGAGCAGTACTTC. Translating gives CASSINRGGYEQYF.

The chain recombines TRBV6-1 with TRBJ2-7; 8 nucleotides align to TRBD2. The CDR3 is 15 residues long. J lost 3 bases, V lost 0 bases, and 4 bases had no gene match. The germline CDR1 and CDR2 sequences are MNHNS and SASEGT. CDR3 loop: CASSEAELAVYEQYF. CDR3 nucleotide sequence: TGTGCCAGCAGTGAAGCGGAACTAGCGGTCTACGAGCAGTACTTC.

The chain employs TRBV5-6 and TRBJ2-7, with D possibly TRBD1 on 6 matching bases. The CDR3 contains 14 residues. Trimming left V 4 bases short and J 2 bases short, with 13 bases between. The germline gives CDR1 SGHDT, CDR2 YYEEEE. CDR3 amino acids: CASSPGPGAYEQYF. The CDR3 region has the DNA TGTGCCAGCAGCCCGGGCCCAGGGGCCTACGAGCAGTACTTC.

The chain joins TRBV11-2 to TRBJ2-7, with 7 bases aligning to TRBD2. The CDR3 loop spans 14 amino acids. J was trimmed by 1 base and V by 7 bases; bases with no gene match: 7. Germline V gene lookup returns CDR1 SGHAT and CDR2 FQNNGV. The CDR3 protein is CASTLQAGSYEQYF. CDR3 coding DNA: TGTGCCAGCACCCTCCAAGCGGGATCCTACGAGCAGTACTTC.

The J gene is TRBJ2-7, the V gene TRBV4-1; D is perhaps TRBD2 (6 bases). In germline, CDR1 is MGHRA, CDR2 YSYEKL. Trimming took off 5 bases at V and 6 bases at J, with 17 bases between the two ends. This CDR3 is 14 amino acids long. CDR3 in DNA: TGCGCCAGCAGCTTGGGGGAGCTCGGGGGCGAGCAGTACTTC. Protein product: CASSLGELGGEQYF.

This clone appeared a single time. The chain recombines TRBV27 with TRBJ1-2; a weak D match, TRBD1 (5 bases). Germline V gene lookup returns CDR1 MNHEY and CDR2 SMNVEV (reference sequence). This CDR3 spans 17 amino acids. Between the trimmed V and J ends, which lost 0 bases and 4 bases, there was a span of 18 bases. CDR3 in amino acids: CASSLSWGGSGLYGYTF. The CDR3 DNA sequence: TGTGCCAGCAGTTTATCGTGGGGGGGGTCGGGTCTCTATGGCTACACCTTC.

This chain links TRBV7-8 with TRBJ2-7, with D possibly being TRBD2 (5 bases). The V and J ends lost 0 bases and 2 bases respectively, with 11 bases between them. From germline, CDR1 is SGHVS and CDR2 FQNEAQ. The CDR3 consists of 15 residues. CDR3 in DNA: TGTGCCAGCAGCTTAGCCGGGGATATTCCCTACGAGCAGTACTTC. Amino acids: CASSLAGDIPYEQYF.

V is TRBV29-1 and J is TRBJ2-3; 9 nucleotides line up with TRBD1. The CDR3 is 17 amino acids. V dropped 6 bases and J dropped 1; count of bases not matched to a gene: 14. Germline V gene sequence: CDR1 SQVTM, CDR2 ANQGSEA. The CDR3 reads CSVDPGQGALGTDTQYF. DNA for the CDR3: TGCAGCGTCGACCCGGGACAGGGAGCCCTGGGCACAGATACGCAGTATTTT.

The V call is TRBV18, the J call TRBJ2-3; D is ambiguous. Germline V gene data show CDR1 as KGHSH and CDR2 as LQKENI. This CDR3 comprises 16 residues. V lost 2 bases and J 0 bases, leaving 12 bases between the germline ends. The CDR3 nucleotides read TGTGCCAGCTCACCAACCAGCACGACTAGCACAGATACGCAGTATTTT. It translates to CASSPTSTTSTDTQYF.

This clone was detected once. V gene TRBV9 combines with J gene TRBJ1-1; D is unresolved. Trimming stripped 4 bases from V and 2 bases from J, with 3 bases between. There are 11 residues in the CDR3. The germline V gene encodes CDR1 SGDLS and CDR2 YYNGEE. CDR3: CASSLNTEAFF. CDR3 sequence (DNA): TGTGCCAGCAGCCTCAACACTGAAGCTTTCTTT.

With respect to this clone: The sample carries other DNA sequences with the same CDR3. The chain recombines TRBV5-1 with TRBJ2-1, with D tentatively TRBD2 (6 bases). V dropped 6 bases and J dropped 3 bases, with 16 bases sitting between them. CDR1 and CDR2 (germline): SGHRS, YFSETQ. This CDR3 comprises 15 residues. For the CDR3, the DNA is TGCGCCAGCACCTCCGGGACTGGGGTCTACAATGAGCAGTTCTTC. This encodes CASTSGTGVYNEQFF.

The V gene is TRBV7-9, the J gene TRBJ2-2; TRBD1 agrees at 7 bases. The CDR3 spans 14 residues. Germline CDR1 is SEHNR and CDR2 is FQNEAQ (reference sequence). V shed 2 bases and J 7 bases; nucleotides not matched to a gene: 4. The CDR3 DNA is TGTGCCAGCAGCTTACCAGGGGGTGGCGGGGAGCTGTTTTTT. Residues: CASSLPGGGGELFF.

V and J are TRBV11-2 and TRBJ2-7, with D perhaps assigned TRBD1 or TRBD2 (5 bases each). Germline V gives CDR1 SGHAT, CDR2 FQNNGV. CDR3 size: 14 residues. Trimming removed 6 bases at V and 4 bases at J, with 16 bases between. This chain's CDR3 is CASRYVGTTYEQYF. CDR3 DNA sequence: TGTGCCAGCAGATACGTGGGGACCACGTACGAGCAGTACTTC.

J is TRBJ2-7 and V is TRBV27, with 8 bases fitting TRBD1. Germline V CDR1 and CDR2: MNHEY, SMNVEV (reference sequence). CDR3 size: 15 residues. V was clipped by 5 bases and J by 2 bases; unmatched bases: 8. The CDR3 here is CASSATGGTPYEQYF. DNA for the CDR3: TGTGCCAGCAGTGCCACAGGGGGGACCCCCTACGAGCAGTACTTC.

The V gene is TRBV30, the J gene TRBJ2-7; perhaps D is TRBD1 or TRBD2 (5 bases each). The CDR3 is made up of 17 amino acids. The germline V and J ends were trimmed by 3 bases and 1 base, with 22 bases remaining between them. Germline lookup yields CDR1 GTSNPN and CDR2 SVGIG (reference sequence). In nucleotides, the CDR3 is TGTGCCTGGAGAGAACGACCCGGGACCCAAGCTTCCTACGAGCAGTACTTC. It yields the protein CAWRERPGTQASYEQYF.

V is TRBV7-6 and J is TRBJ1-6, with TRBD1 as a possible D gene (5 bases). This CDR3 is built from 14 residues. Germline V gives CDR1 SGHVS, CDR2 FNYEAQ. The V gene lost 1 base and the J gene lost 8 bases, with 9 bases spanning the gap. CDR3 sequence reads: CASSLDGGDSPLHF. Here the CDR3 DNA reads TGTGCCAGCAGCTTAGACGGGGGGGATTCACCCCTCCACTTT. The full variable domain, completed using reference TRBV7-6 and TRBJ1-6, is GAGVSQSPRYKVTKRGQDVALRCDPISGHVSLYWYRQALGQGPEFLTYFNYEAQQDKSGLPNDRFSAERPEGSISTLTIQRTEQRDSAMYRCASSLDGGDSPLHFGNGTRLTVT.

This chain uses TRBV27 with TRBJ2-1; 12 bases match TRBD2. The J segment lost 5 bases and the V segment lost 0 bases, leaving 5 bases of the junction unmatched. Germline V gene data show CDR1 as MNHEY and CDR2 as SMNVEV (reference sequence). The CDR3 spans 17 residues. The CDR3 loop is CASSLSLAGGPHNEQFF. CDR3 DNA: TGTGCCAGCAGTTTATCCCTAGCGGGGGGGCCTCACAATGAGCAGTTCTTC.

This clone was detected only once. This chain connects TRBV30 to TRBJ2-2; tentatively, D is TRBD1 (6 bases). V was cut by 3 bases and J by 7 bases, with 21 bases left in between. In germline, CDR1 is GTSNPN, CDR2 SVGIG (reference sequence). The CDR3 runs to 16 residues. CDR3 bases: TGTGCCTGGAGCCTACCTGGGGGCAGGGTTCACGGGGAGCTGTTTTTT. Its translation: CAWSLPGGRVHGELFF.

The chain employs TRBV25-1 and TRBJ1-1; D is possibly TRBD1 (5 bases). Germline CDR1 is MGHDK and CDR2 is SYGVNS. CDR3 length: 13 residues. Trimming cost V 5 bases and J 4 bases, with 11 bases left between them. For the CDR3, the DNA is TGTGCCAGCAGTCGCCAGGGTGTCACTGAAGCTTTCTTT. Amino acid sequence: CASSRQGVTEAFF. The whole variable domain, filled in from reference TRBV25-1 and TRBJ1-1, reads EADIYQTPRYLVIGTGKKITLECSQTMGHDKMYWYQQDPGMELHLIHYSYGVNSTEKGDLSSESTVSRIRTEHFPLTLESARPSHTSQYLCASSRQGVTEAFFGQGTRLTVV.

V and J are TRBV27 and TRBJ2-7; D not certain. Germline V lookup: CDR1 MNHEY, CDR2 SMNVEV (reference sequence). The CDR3 is made up of 17 amino acids. The V end lost 5 bases, the J end lost 2 bases, and 22 bases lay between the germline ends. CDR3 residues: CASSATYPETPTYEQYF. CDR3 bases: TGTGCCAGCAGTGCCACATACCCAGAAACTCCTACCTACGAGCAGTACTTC.

This clone has only one observation. DNA for the CDR3: TGTGCCATCAGTGAGAGCGGGGGGCCCGCGGGGTTCTTC. Translation gives CAISESGGPAGFF. This rearrangement joins TRBV10-3 to TRBJ2-1; 9 positions agree with TRBD2. Trimming took 2 bases from V and 15 from J; bases not matched to a gene: 8. This CDR3 contains 13 residues. Germline V gene sequence: CDR1 ENHRY, CDR2 SYGVKD.